This T cell receptor beta chain derives from a study of post-analysis software for immune sequencing data (dated by TCRdb to the mid-2010s). For context, the study as a whole: The recorded disease courses included relapsing-remitting, secondary progressive and progressive-relapsing multiple sclerosis, and some patients had no subtype annotation. A subset of samples was prepared in parallel using single-end sample barcoding, then pooled and co-amplified after Illumina adapter ligation. The patient repertoires were set against approximately 10 previously published healthy control repertoires from donors whose ages ranged from about 6 to 26 years.

Details on this clonotype: The antigen this receptor binds is unknown. One base away there is no much larger clone; base qualities are not given.

Receptor libraries were prepared by PCR. Instrument on record: Illumina HiSeq 2500. To reduce PCR and sequencing biases, unique molecular identifiers were incorporated into the TCR beta cDNA libraries. Roughly 500,000 cDNA molecules were obtained per 1 to 10 million input T cells, so each molecule approximated one T cell. The same protocol used for the earlier healthy control dataset was applied to prepare and sequence the patient libraries. Within a given batch, samples were prepared together, multiplexed and sequenced on the same HiSeq lane. The original pipeline was this. Raw barcoded reads were processed with MIGEC, and single-read molecular identifier groups were discarded before consensus assembly and CDR3 extraction. Clonotype tables were post-analysed with VDJtools, and diversity was normalized by down-sampling all datasets to the smallest sample size. To correct batch-related cross-sample contamination, repertoire overlap clustering matched CDR3 amino acid sequences but not nucleotide sequences. TCRdb ran its own pipeline on the public reads, namely fastp trimming at Q25 and MiXCR clone calling, and kept in-frame beta chains. Rows with a matching CDR3 protein are joined into one entry that keeps the most common DNA and genes. TCRdb, rather than the study authors, made the V and J calls. In this sample the table shows more than 500,000 distinct CDR3 sequences, approximately 34% of which occur a single time. 5% to 6% of the sample comes from the top ten.

To demonstrate the VDJtools post-analysis software, the study profiled TCR beta repertoires from the peripheral blood of under 15 young patients with multiple sclerosis. The multiple sclerosis patients were children and adolescents ranging in age from about 6 to 16 years. General study outcomes and caveats: When samples were clustered directly using the F measure, samples prepared in the same batch co-clustered strongly, which prompted a batch-effect correction. The multiple sclerosis patient group was slightly younger than the control group. A handful of TRBV segments, including TRBV5-6, TRBV5-1 and TRBV20-1, were significantly more frequent in patients than controls. Normalized Chao1 diversity was significantly lower in multiple sclerosis patients than controls, suggesting substantial peripheral T-cell clonal expansion.

V ends up 5 bases short and J 4 bases short, with an unmatched junction base count of 10. The germline V gene provides CDR1 MNHEY and CDR2 SVGAGI. From cysteine to phenylalanine, the CDR3 is 15 amino acids long. The DNA shown is the 45-base CDR3, in frame from base 1. The specimen was blood. Here the chain combines TRBV6-5 and TRBJ2-7; the central 8 bases match TRBD1. The origin of this receptor is a girl aged 2-17 years with multiple sclerosis. The DNA sequence reads TGTGCCAGCAGTACCTCGCGGAACAGGGGGTACGAGCAGTACTTC. Its protein reads: CASSTSRNRGYEQYF.